This T cell receptor (beta chain) was retrieved from a study of CD4 T cells in relation to SARS-CoV-2 and coronaviruses. For this clone: Its antigen is currently unknown.

Sorted naive or memory CD4+ cells met CEF peptides for over eight days. Germline assignment: CDR1 SGHNT and CDR2 YYREEE (reference sequence). This CDR3 region has 16 residues. Losses at the gene ends were 4 bases for V and 5 bases for J; bases not matched to a gene: 12. Assay: immunoSEQ multiplex PCR; the TCRdb copy retains only in-frame clones and omits some. Found here are 40,000 to 50,000 clones, roughly 84% of them singletons; the top ten hold 0.95% to 1.5%. V is TRBV5-4 and J is TRBJ2-7; 10 nucleotides align to TRBD2. The receptor comes from an adult with COVID-19. The sequenced sample consisted of naive CD4+ T cells from PBMCs, cultured in vitro. As for subset: naive CD4+ T cells isolated by negative enrichment. The CDR3 spells CASSPGTSGIYNEQYF. The DNA for the CDR3 is TGTGCCAGCAGCCCAGGCACTAGCGGGATTTATAACGAGCAGTACTTC.